The rows below give T cell receptor beta chains drawn from one sample of a study of cytomegalovirus exposure and HLA in healthy donors. Data came from immunoSEQ multiplex PCR; TCRdb stores just in-frame clones and leaves some out. This table holds about 150,000 clones, about 89% found once. Source material: PBMCs. The receptors derive from a man aged 18 to 30 in good health and CMV-seronegative. Both conserved end residues are part of each CDR3. Fields, in order: V gene, D gene, J gene, CDR3 protein. A D gene is named only where the DNA matches it firmly.

V gene: TRBV29-1
D gene: TRBD1
J gene: TRBJ2-1
CDR3 protein: CSVDITGVFDEQFF

V gene: TRBV4-1
D gene: TRBD2
J gene: TRBJ2-2
CDR3 protein: CASTRGGGTGELFF

V gene: TRBV18
D gene: TRBD2
J gene: TRBJ2-5
CDR3 protein: CASSPPAGRGETQYF

V gene: TRBV19
D gene: NA
J gene: TRBJ2-3
CDR3 protein: CASSIMESTDTQYF

V gene: TRBV7-6
D gene: NA
J gene: TRBJ2-1
CDR3 protein: CASSPPLWEDNEQFF

V gene: TRBV7-9
D gene: TRBD1
J gene: TRBJ1-2
CDR3 protein: CASSLEGAGYGYTF

V gene: TRBV27
D gene: TRBD1
J gene: TRBJ1-2
CDR3 protein: CASSLKQGAGGYTF

V gene: TRBV5-1
D gene: TRBD1
J gene: TRBJ2-7
CDR3 protein: CASSLVQGAVEQYF

V gene: TRBV5-6
D gene: NA
J gene: TRBJ1-2
CDR3 protein: CASSLGPPPRGYTF

V gene: TRBV30
D gene: TRBD2
J gene: TRBJ2-3
CDR3 protein: CAWSVGATSGTDTQYF

V gene: TRBV9
D gene: TRBD1
J gene: TRBJ1-1
CDR3 protein: CASSGNRGTEAFF

V gene: TRBV2
D gene: NA
J gene: TRBJ1-4
CDR3 protein: CASREGGGYEKLFF

V gene: TRBV27
D gene: TRBD2
J gene: TRBJ2-1
CDR3 protein: CASSVGAGVNEQFF

V gene: TRBV18
D gene: NA
J gene: TRBJ1-1
CDR3 protein: CASSPPSAEAFF

V gene: TRBV11-2
D gene: NA
J gene: TRBJ1-2
CDR3 protein: CASSLEQIYGYTF

V gene: TRBV30
D gene: NA
J gene: TRBJ1-1
CDR3 protein: CAWTSVNTEAFF

V gene: TRBV7-6
D gene: TRBD1
J gene: TRBJ2-2
CDR3 protein: CASSPRGQGNTGELFF

V gene: TRBV19
D gene: NA
J gene: TRBJ1-3
CDR3 protein: CASQTGQPRNTIYF

V gene: TRBV12-5
D gene: NA
J gene: TRBJ2-2
CDR3 protein: CASGLGGSRTGELFF

V gene: TRBV6-1
D gene: TRBD1
J gene: TRBJ1-6
CDR3 protein: CASIETGGSPLHF

V gene: TRBV18
D gene: NA
J gene: TRBJ1-5
CDR3 protein: CASSPDTNQPQHF

V gene: TRBV4-1
D gene: TRBD2
J gene: TRBJ2-5
CDR3 protein: CASSQAVAGGTQETQYF